The 10 T cell receptor beta chains below all came from one sample that was sequenced in a study of blood T cells in healthy people across ages. Primers used in a second PCR of about 7 to 12 cycles were a sample-barcoded 5' primer and a J-beta primer mix. TCRdb re-called the 5' RACE reads with MiXCR, one entry per CDR3 protein. The table lists roughly 1,800,000 distinct CDR3 sequences, roughly 49% of them singletons. The sequenced material came from blood. The receptors originated from a woman in her thirties or forties in good health.

The CDR3 is CASRDRGQGHGYTF. The CDR3 DNA reads as TGTGCCAGCAGGGATAGGGGACAGGGACATGGCTACACCTTC. The gene calls are TRBV6-1 and TRBJ1-2; 9 bases are a match to TRBD1. The V segment lost 6 bases and the J segment 6 bases; nucleotides outside the gene matches: 8. Germline lookup yields CDR1 MNHNS and CDR2 SASEGT. This CDR3 region has 14 residues.

This rearrangement joins TRBV11-2 to TRBJ1-2; weak D call: TRBD1 (6 bases). Trimming removed 4 bases at V and 4 bases at J, with 16 bases between. The CDR3 totals 15 residues. The germline V gene encodes CDR1 SGHAT and CDR2 FQNNGV. The CDR3 protein is CASSSRRGGAYGYTF. Here the CDR3 DNA reads TGTGCCAGCAGCTCAAGAAGAGGGGGAGCCTATGGCTACACCTTC.

This clonotype was recorded a few times. The CDR3 DNA sequence: TGTGCCAGCAGTGTGGAATGCGTACAGGGTAGCGAGCAGTACTTC. This encodes CASSVECVQGSEQYF. V gene TRBV25-1 combines with J gene TRBJ2-7; weak D call: TRBD1 (6 bases). Germline V gene sequence: CDR1 MGHDK, CDR2 SYGVNS. Trimming left V 4 bases short and J 6 bases short, with 19 bases between. The CDR3 contains 15 residues.

V usage is TRBV2 and J usage is TRBJ2-1; D not resolved. The CDR3 has 12 amino acids. V was trimmed by 4 bases and J by 9 bases, leaving 10 bases between them. Germline CDR1 is SNHLY and CDR2 is FYNNEI. CDR3 sequence: CASSAPTGEQFF. The CDR3 coding sequence is TGTGCCAGCAGTGCCCCGACGGGTGAGCAGTTCTTC. Complete variable domain (other parts from reference TRBV2 and TRBJ2-1): EPEVTQTPSHQVTQMGQEVILRCVPISNHLYFYWYRQILGQKVEFLVSFYNNEISEKSEIFDDQFSVERPDGSNFTLKIRSTKLEDSAMYFCASSAPTGEQFFGPGTRLTVL.

The chain combines TRBV18 with TRBJ2-7; TRBD2 matches at 10 bases. Germline lookup yields CDR1 KGHSH and CDR2 LQKENI. V gave up 4 bases and J gave up 2 bases; unmatched junction bases: 11. The CDR3 spans 17 residues. CDR3 protein: CASSRSSGGVEAYEQYF. DNA of the CDR3: TGTGCCAGCTCACGTTCTAGCGGGGGCGTAGAAGCCTACGAGCAGTACTTC.

The chain uses TRBV4-2 and TRBJ1-6; 9 bases map to TRBD1. Germline-derived CDR1 and CDR2 are LGHNA and YNFKEQ. The junction had 2 bases not matched to a gene; V was cut back by 0 bases and J by 8 bases. The CDR3 is 15 amino acids. CDR3 region: CASSQEGQGDSPLHF. The CDR3 DNA reads TGTGCCAGCAGCCAAGAGGGACAGGGTGATTCACCCCTCCACTTT.

This clonotype was observed a few times. This chain joins TRBV7-2 and TRBJ1-2, with a possible D match to TRBD1 (5 bases). Trimming stripped 6 bases from V and 7 bases from J, with 9 bases between. Germline V gene sequence: CDR1 SGHTA, CDR2 FQGNSA. This CDR3 is 11 amino acids long. The CDR3 nucleotides read TGTGCCAGCAGGCAGGGATTTGGCTACACCTTC. Translating it yields CASRQGFGYTF.

This chain joins TRBV4-2 and TRBJ1-2; no reliable D call. V lost 0 bases and J 4 bases, leaving 12 bases between the germline ends. Germline values: CDR1 LGHNA, CDR2 YNFKEQ. CDR3 size: 15 residues. CDR3 sequence reads: CASSQDMEGGYGYTF. CDR3 bases: TGTGCCAGCAGCCAAGATATGGAGGGCGGCTATGGCTACACCTTC.

CDR3 loop: CASSLDPSMAFF. The CDR3 DNA reads as TGTGCCAGCAGCTTAGACCCCTCCATGGCGTTCTTC. The chain is built from TRBV11-2 and TRBJ2-1; D not certain. Germline V CDR1 and CDR2: SGHAT, FQNNGV. Trimming removed 0 bases at V and 15 bases at J, with 12 bases between. The length of the CDR3 is 12 residues.

This clonotype was seen repeatedly, ten times or more. The chain is built from TRBV20-1 and TRBJ2-7; no firm D call. This CDR3 is 12 amino acids long. V was trimmed by 7 bases and J by 2 bases, leaving 12 bases between them. Per germline, CDR1 DFQATT and CDR2 SNEGSKA (reference sequence). CDR3 loop: CSVPDNTYEQYF. DNA for the CDR3: TGCAGTGTCCCCGACAACACCTACGAGCAGTACTTC.